The clone carrying this T cell receptor beta chain was counted a single time. A much larger clone sits a single nucleotide away, making a read error possible. The data derive from a study of shared clonotypes between healthy human individuals. The germline CDR1 and CDR2 sequences are SGHRS and YFSETQ. Trimming shortened V by 1 base and J by 2 bases, and 3 bases separated the two germline ends. The CDR3 is 13 amino acids. Some clones are missing from TCRdb's copy, which holds only in-frame ones; the method was immunoSEQ multiplex PCR. This sample has hundreds of thousands of clones, with about 76% found just once.

The sequenced sample was PBMCs. The chain is built from TRBV5-1 and TRBJ1-4; D remains unclear. The sequence came from a woman in her 40s in good health. Some clones in this sample may be carry-over from other donors' samples. The CDR3 protein is CASSLSTNEKLFF. CDR3 nucleotides: TGCGCCAGCAGCTTGAGCACTAATGAAAAACTGTTTTTT.